Listed below are T cell receptor beta chains from one sample, sequenced in a study of siplizumab effects on memory and regulatory T cells. TCRdb's copy holds only in-frame clones and misses some; the assay was immunoSEQ multiplex PCR. The sample lists tens of thousands of clones, about 93% occurring once. The specimen sequenced was non-Treg CD4+ T cells sorted from blood. Source of these receptors: a human donor in good health. Both conserved end residues are part of each CDR3. A D gene is named only where the DNA matches it firmly. Clone sizes are given selectively: once, few, many, or a class where the clone is expanded.

J gene,V gene,D gene,clone size,CDR3 DNA,CDR3 protein
TRBJ1-1,TRBV14,.,.,TGTGCCAGCAGCCAAGGAAACAGGGCTGAAGCTTTCTTT,CASSQGNRAEAFF
TRBJ1-2,TRBV6-1,.,.,TGTGCCAGCACCCCTGCGGACGGAGCTAACTATGGCTACACCTTC,CASTPADGANYGYTF
TRBJ1-5,TRBV2,.,.,TGTGCCAGCAGGGATACAGGGTTCTCAAGGAACAATCAGCCCCAGCATTTT,CASRDTGFSRNNQPQHF
TRBJ1-2,TRBV6-6,.,.,TGTGCCAGCAGTTACTCGATCGGGGGAAGCTATGGCTACACCTTC,CASSYSIGGSYGYTF
TRBJ1-1,TRBV4-1,.,.,TGCGCCAGCAGCCAAGCCCAGGGGTTGAACACTGAAGCTTTCTTT,CASSQAQGLNTEAFF
TRBJ2-3,TRBV14,TRBD2,.,TGTGCCAGCAGCCAAGAACTAGCGGGCACAGATACGCAGTATTTT,CASSQELAGTDTQYF
TRBJ2-7,TRBV11-1,TRBD1,once,TGTGCCAGCAGCTTAGCAGGGACAGGGTTGTACGAGCAGTACTTC,CASSLAGTGLYEQYF
TRBJ2-5,TRBV2,TRBD1,.,TGTGCCAGCAGTGCCGACAGGGTGGGACAAGAGACCCAGTACTTC,CASSADRVGQETQYF
TRBJ1-3,TRBV28,.,.,TGTGCCAGCACCCGGACGGAGAGGGACACCATATATTTT,CASTRTERDTIYF
TRBJ2-5,TRBV7-2,.,.,TGTGCCAGCAGCTTTGCTGGCAGGGGAAGCCAAGAGACCCAGTACTTC,CASSFAGRGSQETQYF
TRBJ2-2,TRBV11-2,TRBD1,.,TGTGCCAGCAGCCTTCGACAGGGCAGGGGTACCGGGGAGCTGTTTTTT,CASSLRQGRGTGELFF
TRBJ1-1,TRBV19,TRBD1,.,TGTGCCAGTAGTATAGCTATAACAGAACAGGGGACTGAAGCTTTCTTT,CASSIAITEQGTEAFF
TRBJ1-1,TRBV10-1,.,.,TGCGCCAGCAGTGCGGGGGGTGGTGGCACTGAAGCTTTCTTT,CASSAGGGGTEAFF
TRBJ2-1,TRBV7-3,TRBD2,.,TGTGCCAGCAGCTCCGGGACTAGCCTACTGAATGAGCAGTTCTTC,CASSSGTSLLNEQFF
TRBJ1-1,TRBV2,TRBD1,once,TGTGCCAGCACCAGGGACAGGAACACTGAAGCTTTCTTT,CASTRDRNTEAFF
TRBJ1-2,TRBV19,TRBD1,.,TGTGCCAGTAGCACGGACAGGGGAGTCTATGGCTACACCTTC,CASSTDRGVYGYTF
TRBJ2-5,TRBV7-9,.,.,TGTGCCAGCAGTCAGCGGCTTAGGAATCAAGAGACCCAGTACTTC,CASSQRLRNQETQYF
TRBJ2-3,TRBV5-4,.,.,TGTGCCAGCAGCTCCCGGACGGGGCCCTGGGATACGCAGTATTTT,CASSSRTGPWDTQYF
TRBJ2-7,TRBV4-3,.,.,TGCGCCAGCAGCCAAGAGGGGGGACTCGGGCAGTACTTC,CASSQEGGLGQYF
TRBJ1-3,TRBV9,.,.,TGTGCCAGCAGCAGCCCGGCCGGAAACACCATATATTTT,CASSSPAGNTIYF
TRBJ2-5,TRBV5-1,.,.,TGCGCCAGCAGCTTTAGTAAGGGAGAGACCCAGTACTTC,CASSFSKGETQYF
TRBJ2-7,TRBV4-1,TRBD1,.,TGCGCCAGCAGCGGTGGGAGACAGGGGCTGGCGGAGCAGTACTTC,CASSGGRQGLAEQYF
TRBJ2-7,TRBV2,.,.,TGTGCCAGCAGTGAGGCAGGACCCCCCTACGAGCAGTACTTC,CASSEAGPPYEQYF
TRBJ2-7,TRBV30,TRBD1,.,TGTGCCTGGAGAGCCCCGGGACAGGGATACGAGCAGTACTTC,CAWRAPGQGYEQYF
TRBJ2-1,TRBV15,TRBD1,.,TGTGCCACCAGCAGAGCTGGGACAGTTAACAATGAGCAGTTCTTC,CATSRAGTVNNEQFF
TRBJ1-2,TRBV11-2,.,.,TGTGCCAGCAGGAGCTTAGGGAAGGCAGACAACTATGGCTACACCTTC,CASRSLGKADNYGYTF
TRBJ1-2,TRBV7-3,.,.,TGTGCCAGCAGCCCAGACGGGAGAGCTAACTATGGCTACACCTTC,CASSPDGRANYGYTF
TRBJ2-5,TRBV29-1,TRBD2,.,TGCAGCGTTCGGACTAGCGGACAAGAGACCCAGTACTTC,CSVRTSGQETQYF
TRBJ2-1,TRBV7-9,.,.,TGTGCCAGCAGCCGCCGTAACACCGCATACAATGAGCAGTTCTTC,CASSRRNTAYNEQFF
TRBJ2-2,TRBV7-6,.,.,TGTGCCAGCAGCCGAACCCATACTTTGAACACCGGGGAGCTGTTTTTT,CASSRTHTLNTGELFF
TRBJ2-3,TRBV7-2,.,.,TGTGCCAGCAGCTCATATACAGATACGCAGTATTTT,CASSSYTDTQYF
TRBJ1-6,TRBV9,.,once,TGTGCCAGCAGCGTAACGGGGAATTCACCCCTCCACTTT,CASSVTGNSPLHF
TRBJ1-2,TRBV6-6,TRBD1,.,TGTGCCAGCAGCCCGACAGGGGTGGCTGGCTACACCTTC,CASSPTGVAGYTF
TRBJ2-1,TRBV7-9,.,.,TGTGCCAGCGAGCTTAGGGGTGTGGGGGCAGGAGAGCAGTTCTTC,CASELRGVGAGEQFF
TRBJ1-5,TRBV2,TRBD1,.,TGTGCCAGCAGAGCTGGGACAGGGAGTGTGTCCCAGCATTTT,CASRAGTGSVSQHF
TRBJ2-5,TRBV7-2,.,.,TGTGCCAGCAGCCTTAACCAAGAGACCCAGTACTTC,CASSLNQETQYF
TRBJ1-4,TRBV7-3,TRBD1,.,TGTGCCAGCAGCGCCACCGGGACAGTCGGGGAAAAACTGTTTTTT,CASSATGTVGEKLFF
TRBJ2-3,TRBV5-1,TRBD2,once,TGCGCCAGCAGCGGACTAGCGGGAGGGTTTGGGGTCGGAGATACGCAGTATTTT,CASSGLAGGFGVGDTQYF
TRBJ2-3,TRBV5-1,.,once,TGCGCCAGCAGGTTTGTCCAGGGAACGGCAGATACGCAGTATTTT,CASRFVQGTADTQYF
TRBJ2-5,TRBV7-2,.,once,TGTGCCAGCAGCTTAGCCGGGGTAGAGACCCAGTACTTC,CASSLAGVETQYF
TRBJ1-1,TRBV30,TRBD1,.,TGTGCCTCGAACAGGGGGATCACTGAAGCTTTCTTT,CASNRGITEAFF
TRBJ1-2,TRBV5-1,TRBD1,.,TGCGCCAGCAGCCTGGGGACGGCAGGGGGGACCTTC,CASSLGTAGGTF
TRBJ1-2,TRBV4-1,TRBD1,.,TGCGCCAGCAGCCACCCAGGGGGGAGCTATGGCTACACCTTC,CASSHPGGSYGYTF
TRBJ1-1,TRBV6-5,.,.,TGTGCCAGCAGTTACGAGTGGTCCTCTAAGGGCACTGAAGCTTTCTTT,CASSYEWSSKGTEAFF